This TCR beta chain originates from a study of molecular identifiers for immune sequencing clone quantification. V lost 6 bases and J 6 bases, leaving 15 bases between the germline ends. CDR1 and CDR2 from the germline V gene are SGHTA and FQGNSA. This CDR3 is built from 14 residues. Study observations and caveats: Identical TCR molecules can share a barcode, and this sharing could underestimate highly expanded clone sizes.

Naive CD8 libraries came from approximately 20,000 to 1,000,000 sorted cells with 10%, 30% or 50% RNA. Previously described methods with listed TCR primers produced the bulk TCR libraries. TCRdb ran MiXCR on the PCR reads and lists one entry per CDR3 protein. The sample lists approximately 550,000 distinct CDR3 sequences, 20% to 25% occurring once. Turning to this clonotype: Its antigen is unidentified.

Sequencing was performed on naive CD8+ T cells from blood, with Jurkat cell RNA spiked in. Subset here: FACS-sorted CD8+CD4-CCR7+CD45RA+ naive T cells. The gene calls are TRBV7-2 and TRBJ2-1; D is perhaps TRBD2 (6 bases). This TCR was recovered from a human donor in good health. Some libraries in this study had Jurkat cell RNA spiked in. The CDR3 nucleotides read TGTGCCAGCAGGGGGGGTATCAACCTCAATGAGCAGTTCTTC. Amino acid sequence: CASRGGINLNEQFF.